The sequence of this TCR beta chain was determined in a study of blood T cells in healthy people across ages. The wider study: T cells yielded about one barcoded beta molecule per two cells through template switching.

The study, taken as a whole, reports: Expanded clonotype shifts may have been confounded, as the donors had an unknown CMV status. When set beside aged donors, long-lived donors presented more naive CD4+ cells and higher diversity.

Combining a sample-barcoded 5' primer with a J-beta primer mix, a second PCR ran for about 6 to 11 cycles. Each cDNA molecule was tagged by a template-switch adaptor with 12 random nucleotides. MiXCR, applied by TCRdb to the 5' RACE reads, yields one record per CDR3 protein. The data contain 1,100,000 or so distinct CDR3 sequences, more than 35% of them seen just once; the ten biggest clones take up under 20%. Only a few counts were recorded for this clonotype. Its antigen is unknown. Source material: blood. This clonotype originated in an older woman in good health.

DNA for the CDR3: TGCAGCACCCGACTAGCGGAGACCCAGTACTTC. Protein sequence: CSTRLAETQYF. The rearrangement joins TRBV29-1 to TRBJ2-5, with 8 bases matching TRBD2. CDR1 and CDR2 from the germline V gene are SQVTM and ANQGSEA. The V gene end was trimmed by 8 bases and the J gene end by 5 bases; junction bases not matched to a gene: 4. The CDR3 totals 11 residues.